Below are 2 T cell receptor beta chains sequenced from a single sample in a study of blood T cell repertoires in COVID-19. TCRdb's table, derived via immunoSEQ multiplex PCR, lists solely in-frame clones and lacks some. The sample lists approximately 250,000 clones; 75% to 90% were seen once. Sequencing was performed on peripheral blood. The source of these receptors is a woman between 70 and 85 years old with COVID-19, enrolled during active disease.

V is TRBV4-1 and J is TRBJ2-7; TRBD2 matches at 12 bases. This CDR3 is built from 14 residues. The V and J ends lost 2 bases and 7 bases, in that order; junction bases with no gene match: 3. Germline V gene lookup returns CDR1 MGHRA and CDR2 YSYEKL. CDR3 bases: TGCGCCAGCAGCCAACTAGCGGGAGGGTGGGAGCAGTACTTC. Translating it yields CASSQLAGGWEQYF.

The DNA for the CDR3 is TGTGCCAGCAGTCCCTCGACAGAAAGCTACGAGCAGTACTTC. Amino acids: CASSPSTESYEQYF. The genes are TRBV28 and TRBJ2-7; D possibly corresponds to TRBD1 (5 bases). The CDR3 covers 14 residues. Germline lookup yields CDR1 MDHEN and CDR2 SYDVKM. Trimming pared 5 bases from V and 3 bases from J, leaving 14 bases between.